This TCR beta chain was sequenced during a study of response to subunit inactivated influenza vaccine. Overall study results and limits: The study's authors posited that every seasonal influenza vaccination enlists few new T cells.

About this clonotype: Its antigen is currently unknown.

TCRdb re-analysed the RT-PCR reads in MiXCR, keeping a single row per CDR3 protein. The profile covers around 650,000 distinct CDR3 sequences, with approximately 14% appearing a single time and 9.5% to 13% taken by the ten largest. After removal of 4 bases from V and 2 bases from J, the junction contained 10 bases not matched to a gene. This CDR3 region has 16 residues. Looked up from germline, CDR1 is MGHRA and CDR2 is YSYEKL. The receptor was isolated from a middle-aged man who received an inactivated influenza vaccine. The sequencing here drew on PBMCs from blood, taken about 12 days after vaccination. J is TRBJ2-7 and V is TRBV4-1, with 8 bases that match TRBD1. The CDR3 sequence: CASSLTLDRATYEQYF. The DNA of the CDR3 is TGCGCCAGCAGCCTTACTTTGGACAGGGCAACCTACGAGCAGTACTTC.